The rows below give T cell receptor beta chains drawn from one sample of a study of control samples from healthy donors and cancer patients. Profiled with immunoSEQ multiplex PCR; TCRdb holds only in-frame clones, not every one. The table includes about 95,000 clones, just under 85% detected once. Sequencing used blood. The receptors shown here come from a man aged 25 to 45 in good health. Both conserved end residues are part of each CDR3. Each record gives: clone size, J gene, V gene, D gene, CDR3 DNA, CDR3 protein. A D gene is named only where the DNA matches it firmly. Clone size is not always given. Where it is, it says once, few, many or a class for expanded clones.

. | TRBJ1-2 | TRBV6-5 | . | TGTGCCAGCAAGTTACCCCTCGGTGGCTACACCTTC | CASKLPLGGYTF
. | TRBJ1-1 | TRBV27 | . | TGTGCCAGCAGTTTACAGGGGTCGAACACTGAAGCTTTCTTT | CASSLQGSNTEAFF
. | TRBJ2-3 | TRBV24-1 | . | TGTGCCACCAGTGATCTGGGGGAATTCGCAGATACGCAGTATTTT | CATSDLGEFADTQYF
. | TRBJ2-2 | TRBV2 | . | TGTGCCAGCAGTGCCACAACAGGAAACACCGGGGAGCTGTTTTTT | CASSATTGNTGELFF
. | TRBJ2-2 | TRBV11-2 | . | TGTGCCAGCAGCTTAGACAGGGTTGCCGGGGAGCTGTTTTTT | CASSLDRVAGELFF
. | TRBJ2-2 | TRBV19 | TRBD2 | TGTGCCAGTAGTATACTCGTATGGACTAGCGCGATTGCGAACACCGGGGAGCTGTTTTTT | CASSILVWTSAIANTGELFF
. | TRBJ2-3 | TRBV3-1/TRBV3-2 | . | TGTGCCAGCAGCCCAGCCGGGCAGGGCGTTTCCGATACGCAGTATTTT | CASSPAGQGVSDTQYF
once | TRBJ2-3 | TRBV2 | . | TGTGCCAGCAGACGGACCCGCACAGATACGCAGTATTTT | CASRRTRTDTQYF
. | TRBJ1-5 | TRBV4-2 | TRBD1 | TGTGCCAGCAGCACCCTGACAGGGGCCCGTCAGCCCCAGCATTTT | CASSTLTGARQPQHF
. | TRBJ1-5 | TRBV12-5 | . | TGTGCTAGTGGTTTGGACCTTCGAGGGGTCCTCCTCAGCAATCAGCCCCAGCATTTT | CASGLDLRGVLLSNQPQHF
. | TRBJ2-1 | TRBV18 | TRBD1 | TGTGCCAGCTCACGGGACAGGGAAATTAATGAGCAGTTCTTC | CASSRDREINEQFF
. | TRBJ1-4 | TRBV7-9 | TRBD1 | TGTGCCAGCAGCGAACAGGGGACTAATGAAAAACTGTTTTTT | CASSEQGTNEKLFF
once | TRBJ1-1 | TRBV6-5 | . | TGTGCCAGCAGTCGTTGGGAGGGCACTGAAGCTTTCTTT | CASSRWEGTEAFF
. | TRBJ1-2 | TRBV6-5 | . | TGTGCCAGCAGGGGGCAGACGGGCTATGGCTACACCTTC | CASRGQTGYGYTF
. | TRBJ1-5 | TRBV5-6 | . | TGTGCCAGCAGCTTGTACAGGACAGTAAGCAATCAGCCCCAGCATTTT | CASSLYRTVSNQPQHF
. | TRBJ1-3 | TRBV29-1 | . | TGCAGCGTTGAGAGTACTACTGGAAACACCATATATTTT | CSVESTTGNTIYF
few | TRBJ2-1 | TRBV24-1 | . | TGTGCCACTGCAAGGGCCAGGGCGCTCGGTGAGCAGTTCTTC | CATARARALGEQFF
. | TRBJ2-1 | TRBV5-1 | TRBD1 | TGCGCCAGCAGCTCAAGCCCCGGGACAGTAGACAATGAGCAGTTCTTC | CASSSSPGTVDNEQFF
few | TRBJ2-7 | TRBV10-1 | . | TGCGCCAGCAGTGACCGGGTCTACGAGCAGTACTTC | CASSDRVYEQYF